This is a list of T cell receptor beta chains from one sample in a study of cytomegalovirus exposure and HLA in healthy donors. Method: immunoSEQ multiplex PCR; TCRdb's copy keeps in-frame clones and lacks some. The sample lists 160,000 or so clones, 70% to 80% occurring once. Sequencing was done on a sample of PBMCs. These receptors originate from a man aged 18-30 years in good health and CMV-seropositive. The CDR3 runs from the conserved cysteine through the conserved F or W. Each record gives: D gene, V gene, clone size, J gene, CDR3 protein, CDR3 DNA. The D gene is left open where the match is weak. Rows give clone size only sometimes, using once, few, many, or a class for an expanded clone.

TRBD1	TRBV19	few	TRBJ2-7	CASRRDRVSYEQYF	TGTGCCAGTAGGCGGGACAGGGTTTCCTACGAGCAGTACTTC
TRBD1	TRBV18	-	TRBJ1-2	CASSPPQGAAGYTF	TGTGCCAGCTCACCACCGCAGGGGGCCGCTGGCTACACCTTC
-	TRBV2	-	TRBJ1-2	CASSERSRVGGYTF	TGTGCCAGCAGTGAAAGGTCCCGGGTAGGAGGCTACACCTTC
-	TRBV5-1	-	TRBJ1-2	CASSLNAAKNYGYTF	TGCGCCAGCAGCTTGAACGCAGCGAAGAACTATGGCTACACCTTC
TRBD1	TRBV6-5	-	TRBJ1-1	CASSYSAKGGHTEAFF	TGTGCCAGCAGTTACTCGGCGAAAGGGGGCCACACTGAAGCTTTCTTT
TRBD2	TRBV19	-	TRBJ2-7	CASSIAVGGRSHEQYF	TGTGCCAGTAGTATAGCGGTAGGCGGGAGGAGCCACGAGCAGTACTTC
TRBD2	TRBV4-3	-	TRBJ2-7	CASSQATSGATYEQYF	TGCGCCAGCAGCCAGGCTACTAGCGGGGCCACATACGAGCAGTACTTC
-	TRBV30	few	TRBJ1-2	CAWSISGGDGYTF	TGTGCCTGGAGTATATCGGGGGGCGATGGCTACACCTTC
TRBD2	TRBV7-2	-	TRBJ2-3	CASSLARGGAQGDTQYF	TGTGCCAGCAGCTTAGCCCGGGGGGGGGCGCAGGGAGATACGCAGTATTTT
-	TRBV4-1	-	TRBJ1-2	CASSPSMRPGVGYGYTF	TGCGCCAGCAGCCCTTCTATGAGGCCGGGTGTCGGCTATGGCTACACCTTC
TRBD2	TRBV9	-	TRBJ2-7	CASSVGTGLAGAYEQYF	TGTGCCAGCAGCGTCGGAACGGGACTAGCGGGTGCCTACGAGCAGTACTTC
-	TRBV13	few	TRBJ2-7	CASSSNRIYEQYF	TGTGCCAGCAGCTCCAACAGGATCTACGAGCAGTACTTC
-	TRBV5-8	-	TRBJ1-3	CASSETTLISGNTIYF	TGTGCCAGCAGTGAGACGACACTCATCTCTGGAAACACCATATATTTT
TRBD1	TRBV5-1	few	TRBJ1-1	CASSLDGTDTEAFF	TGCGCCAGCAGCTTGGACGGGACAGACACTGAAGCTTTCTTT
TRBD1	TRBV5-1	-	TRBJ2-2	CASSITPPDTGTAKSGELFF	TGCGCCAGCAGTATTACCCCACCGGACACCGGGACAGCGAAGTCCGGGGAGCTGTTTTTT
TRBD1	TRBV7-2	-	TRBJ1-2	CASSPGQDFYGYTF	TGTGCCAGCAGCCCTGGACAGGACTTCTATGGCTACACCTTC
-	TRBV5-1	-	TRBJ2-6	CASSLQGPGANGLTF	TGCGCCAGCAGCCTGCAGGGTCCTGGGGCCAACGGCCTGACTTTC
TRBD2	TRBV29-1	-	TRBJ2-3	CSVAPSGRASDTQYF	TGCAGCGTCGCTCCTAGCGGGAGGGCTTCAGATACGCAGTATTTT
-	TRBV2	once	TRBJ2-1	CASTELLAPPFEQFF	TGTGCCAGCACCGAATTGCTAGCGCCCCCATTTGAGCAGTTCTTC
-	TRBV6-5	-	TRBJ2-5	CASSAASGRETQYF	TGTGCCAGCAGTGCCGCGAGCGGGCGGGAGACCCAGTACTTC
-	TRBV6-5	-	TRBJ2-6	CASSYGISGANGLTF	TGTGCCAGCAGTTACGGGATCTCTGGGGCCAACGGCCTGACTTTC
-	TRBV20-1	-	TRBJ2-5	CSARAGQTQYF	TGCAGTGCTAGGGCAGGGCAGACCCAGTACTTC
TRBD1	TRBV2	-	TRBJ1-3	CASSRDRASSGNTIYF	TGTGCCAGCAGTCGGGACAGGGCTAGCTCTGGAAACACCATATATTTT
-	TRBV5-4	-	TRBJ2-7	CASSPKPGSYEQYF	TGTGCCAGCAGCCCTAAGCCGGGATCCTACGAGCAGTACTTC
-	TRBV6-6	-	TRBJ1-1	CASSKTHDSTEAFF	TGTGCCAGCAGCAAGACCCATGACAGTACAGAAGCTTTCTTT
-	TRBV18	-	TRBJ1-1	CASSQTAGTNTEAFF	TGTGCCAGCTCACAAACTGCAGGAACGAACACTGAAGCTTTCTTT
TRBD1	TRBV19	-	TRBJ2-2	CASRTGTAVAGELFF	TGTGCCAGTAGAACCGGGACAGCGGTCGCTGGGGAGCTGTTTTTT
-	TRBV5-8	-	TRBJ2-5	CASSLVGGTQETQYF	TGTGCCAGCAGCTTGGTAGGGGGAACACAAGAGACCCAGTACTTC
TRBD2	TRBV4-2	-	TRBJ2-1	CASNQVSSGNEQFF	TGTGCCAGCAACCAAGTCTCTAGCGGCAATGAGCAGTTCTTC
TRBD2	TRBV4-1	once	TRBJ2-1	CASSRHMRGANNEQFF	TGCGCCAGCAGCCGCCACATGCGGGGGGCGAACAATGAGCAGTTCTTC